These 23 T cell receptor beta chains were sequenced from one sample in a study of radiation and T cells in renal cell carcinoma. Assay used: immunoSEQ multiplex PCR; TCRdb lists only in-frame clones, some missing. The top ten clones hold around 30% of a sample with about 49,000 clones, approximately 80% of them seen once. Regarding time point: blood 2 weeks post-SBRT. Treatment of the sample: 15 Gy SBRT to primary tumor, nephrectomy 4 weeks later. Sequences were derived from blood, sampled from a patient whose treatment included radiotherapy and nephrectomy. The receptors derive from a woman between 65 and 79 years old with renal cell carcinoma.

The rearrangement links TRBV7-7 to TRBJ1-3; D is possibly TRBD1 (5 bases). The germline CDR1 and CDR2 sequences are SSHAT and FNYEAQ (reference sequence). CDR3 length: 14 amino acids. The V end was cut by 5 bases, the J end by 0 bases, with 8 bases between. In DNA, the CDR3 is TGTGCCAGCAGCCCAGGGAACTCTGGAAACACCATATATTTT. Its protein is CASSPGNSGNTIYF.

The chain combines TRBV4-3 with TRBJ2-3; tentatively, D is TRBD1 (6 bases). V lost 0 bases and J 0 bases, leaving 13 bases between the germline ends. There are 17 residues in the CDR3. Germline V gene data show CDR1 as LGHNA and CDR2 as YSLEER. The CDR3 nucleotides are TGCGCCAGCAGCCAAGATGTTGGACAGTTTAGCACAGATACGCAGTATTTT. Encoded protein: CASSQDVGQFSTDTQYF.

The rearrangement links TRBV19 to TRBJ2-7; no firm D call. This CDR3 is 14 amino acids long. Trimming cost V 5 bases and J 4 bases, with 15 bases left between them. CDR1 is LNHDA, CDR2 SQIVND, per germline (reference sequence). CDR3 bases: TGTGCCAGTAGTGAGTCGCAGGCGGCATACGAGCAGTACTTC. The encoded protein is CASSESQAAYEQYF.

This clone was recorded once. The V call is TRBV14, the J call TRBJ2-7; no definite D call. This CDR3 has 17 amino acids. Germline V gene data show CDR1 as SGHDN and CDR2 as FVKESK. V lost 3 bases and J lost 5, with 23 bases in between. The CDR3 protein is CASSQAYTVWGTNEQYF. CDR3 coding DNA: TGTGCCAGCAGCCAGGCCTACACGGTTTGGGGAACCAACGAGCAGTACTTC.

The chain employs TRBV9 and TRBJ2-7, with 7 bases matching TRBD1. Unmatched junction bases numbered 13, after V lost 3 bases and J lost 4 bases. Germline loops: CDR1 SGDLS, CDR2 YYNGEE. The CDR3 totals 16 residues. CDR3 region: CASSALQGQGVYEQYF. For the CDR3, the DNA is TGTGCCAGCAGCGCCCTCCAGGGCCAGGGGGTTTACGAGCAGTACTTC.

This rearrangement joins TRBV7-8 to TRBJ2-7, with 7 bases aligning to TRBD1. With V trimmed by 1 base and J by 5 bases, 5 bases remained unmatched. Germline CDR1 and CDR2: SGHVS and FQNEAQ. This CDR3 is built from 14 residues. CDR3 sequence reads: CASSLGTGRDEQYF. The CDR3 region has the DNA TGTGCCAGCAGCTTAGGGACAGGACGGGACGAGCAGTACTTC.

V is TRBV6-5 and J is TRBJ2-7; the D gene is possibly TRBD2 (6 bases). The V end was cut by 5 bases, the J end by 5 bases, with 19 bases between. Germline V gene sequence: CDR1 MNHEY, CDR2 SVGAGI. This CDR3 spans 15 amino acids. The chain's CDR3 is CASSSRLVRSHEQYF. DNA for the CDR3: TGTGCCAGCAGTAGTAGACTAGTACGATCCCACGAGCAGTACTTC.

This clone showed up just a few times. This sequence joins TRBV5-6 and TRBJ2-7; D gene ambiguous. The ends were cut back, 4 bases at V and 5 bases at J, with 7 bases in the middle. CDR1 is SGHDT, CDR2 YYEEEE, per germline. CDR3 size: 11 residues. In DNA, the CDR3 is TGTGCCAGCAGCCTGGCCGACGAGCAGTACTTC. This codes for CASSLADEQYF.

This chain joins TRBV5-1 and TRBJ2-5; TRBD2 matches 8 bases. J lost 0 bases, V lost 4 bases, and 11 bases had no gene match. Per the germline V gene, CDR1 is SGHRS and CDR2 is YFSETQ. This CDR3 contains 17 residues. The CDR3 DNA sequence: TGCGCCAGCAGCCACTCGGCCTCACTAGCGGACCAAGAGACCCAGTACTTC. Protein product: CASSHSASLADQETQYF.

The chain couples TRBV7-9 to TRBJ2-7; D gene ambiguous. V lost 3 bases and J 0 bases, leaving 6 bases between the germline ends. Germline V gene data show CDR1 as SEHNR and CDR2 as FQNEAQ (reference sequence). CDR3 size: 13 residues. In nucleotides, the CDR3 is TGTGCCAGCAGCTTTCCAGCCTCCTACGAGCAGTACTTC. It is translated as CASSFPASYEQYF.

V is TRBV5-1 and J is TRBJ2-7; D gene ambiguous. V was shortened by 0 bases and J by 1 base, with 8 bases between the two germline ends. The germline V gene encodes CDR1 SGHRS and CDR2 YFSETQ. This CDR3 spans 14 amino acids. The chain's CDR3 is CASSLGALSYEQYF. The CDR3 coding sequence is TGCGCCAGCAGCTTGGGAGCACTATCCTACGAGCAGTACTTC.

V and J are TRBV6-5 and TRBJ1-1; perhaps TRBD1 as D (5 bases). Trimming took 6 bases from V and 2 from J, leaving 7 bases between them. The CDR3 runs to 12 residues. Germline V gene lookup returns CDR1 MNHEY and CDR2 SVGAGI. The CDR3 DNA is TGTGCCAGCAGGGGGCAAAACACTGAAGCTTTCTTT. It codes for CASRGQNTEAFF.

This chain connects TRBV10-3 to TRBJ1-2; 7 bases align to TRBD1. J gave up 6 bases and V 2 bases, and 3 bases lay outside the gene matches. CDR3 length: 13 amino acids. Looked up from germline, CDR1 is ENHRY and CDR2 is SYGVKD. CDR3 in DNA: TGTGCCATCAGTGAGCGCCAGGGGGATGGCTACACCTTC. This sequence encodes CAISERQGDGYTF.

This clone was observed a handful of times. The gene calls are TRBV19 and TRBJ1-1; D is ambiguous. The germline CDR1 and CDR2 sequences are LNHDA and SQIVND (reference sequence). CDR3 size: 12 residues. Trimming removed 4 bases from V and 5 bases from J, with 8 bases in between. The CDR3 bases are TGTGCCAGTAGTACCGGGCGAACTGAAGCTTTCTTT. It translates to CASSTGRTEAFF.

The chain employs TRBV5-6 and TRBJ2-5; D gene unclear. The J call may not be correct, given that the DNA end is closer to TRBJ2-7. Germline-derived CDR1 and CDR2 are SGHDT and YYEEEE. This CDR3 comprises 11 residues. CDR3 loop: CASSLDYEQYF. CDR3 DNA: TGTGCCAGCAGCTTGGATTACGAGCAGTACTTC.

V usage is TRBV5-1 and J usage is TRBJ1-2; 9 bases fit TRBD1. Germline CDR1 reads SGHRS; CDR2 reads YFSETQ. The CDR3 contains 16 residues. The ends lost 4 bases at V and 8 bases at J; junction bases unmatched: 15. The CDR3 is CASSLTSGQGKGGYTF. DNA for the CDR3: TGCGCCAGCAGCCTAACCTCGGGACAGGGAAAGGGCGGCTACACCTTC.

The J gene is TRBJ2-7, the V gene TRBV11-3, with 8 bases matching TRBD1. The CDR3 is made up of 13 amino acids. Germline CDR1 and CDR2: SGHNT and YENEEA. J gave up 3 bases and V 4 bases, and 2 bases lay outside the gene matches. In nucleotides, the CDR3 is TGTGCCAGCAGCTCCGGACAGGGCTACGAGCAGTACTTC. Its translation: CASSSGQGYEQYF.

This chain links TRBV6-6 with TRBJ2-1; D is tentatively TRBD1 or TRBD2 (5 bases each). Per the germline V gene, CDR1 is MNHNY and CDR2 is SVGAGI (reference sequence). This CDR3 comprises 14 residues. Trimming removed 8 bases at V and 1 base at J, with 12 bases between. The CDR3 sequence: CASWRWGSYNEQFF. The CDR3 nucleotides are TGTGCCAGCTGGAGGTGGGGGTCCTACAATGAGCAGTTCTTC.

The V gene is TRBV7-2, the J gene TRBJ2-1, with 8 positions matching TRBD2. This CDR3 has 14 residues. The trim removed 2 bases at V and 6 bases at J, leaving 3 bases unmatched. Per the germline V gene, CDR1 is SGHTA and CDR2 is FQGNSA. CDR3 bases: TGTGCCAGCAGCTTACTCCGGGAGGGCAATGAGCAGTTCTTC. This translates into CASSLLREGNEQFF.

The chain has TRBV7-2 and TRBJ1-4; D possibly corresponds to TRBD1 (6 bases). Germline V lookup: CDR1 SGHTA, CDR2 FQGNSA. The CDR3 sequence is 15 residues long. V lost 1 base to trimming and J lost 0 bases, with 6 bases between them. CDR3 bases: TGTGCCAGCAGCTTAGGGGACACAACTAATGAAAAACTGTTTTTT. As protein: CASSLGDTTNEKLFF.

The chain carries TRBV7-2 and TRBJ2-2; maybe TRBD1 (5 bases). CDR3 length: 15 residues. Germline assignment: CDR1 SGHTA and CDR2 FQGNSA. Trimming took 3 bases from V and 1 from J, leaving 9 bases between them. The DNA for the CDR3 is TGTGCCAGCAGCTTCCAGGGCAGGAACACCGGGGAGCTGTTTTTT. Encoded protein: CASSFQGRNTGELFF.

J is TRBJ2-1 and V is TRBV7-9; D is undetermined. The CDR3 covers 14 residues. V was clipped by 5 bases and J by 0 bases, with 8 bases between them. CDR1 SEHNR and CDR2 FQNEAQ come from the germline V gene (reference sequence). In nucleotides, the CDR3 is TGTGCCAGCAGCCTGGTGAGCTCCTACAATGAGCAGTTCTTC. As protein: CASSLVSSYNEQFF. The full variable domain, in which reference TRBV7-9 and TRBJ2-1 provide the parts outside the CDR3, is DTGVSQNPRHKITKRGQNVTFRCDPISEHNRLYWYRQTLGQGPEFLTYFQNEAQLEKSRLLSDRFSAERPKGSFSTLEIQRTEQGDSAMYLCASSLVSSYNEQFFGPGTRLTVL.

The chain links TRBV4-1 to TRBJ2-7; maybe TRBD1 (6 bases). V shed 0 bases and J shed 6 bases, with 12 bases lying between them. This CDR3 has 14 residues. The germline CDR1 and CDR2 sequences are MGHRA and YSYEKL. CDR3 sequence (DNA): TGCGCCAGCAGCCAAGACGGGGTGGGGGCCGAGCAGTACTTC. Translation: CASSQDGVGAEQYF.